The source of this T cell receptor (beta chain) is a study of PD-1 blockade in mismatch repair-deficient tumors. Whole-study results and caveats: After pembrolizumab, tumor-resident clones rose rapidly, then generally contracted before radiologic responses.

Of note for this clone: What it recognizes is unknown.

All patients were mismatch repair deficient, assessed by either PCR or immunohistochemistry. TCRs were sequenced from a few patients responding to pembrolizumab. Looked up from germline, CDR1 is SGHAT and CDR2 is FQNNGV. J lost 0 bases, V lost 5 bases, and 8 bases had no gene match. The CDR3 consists of 18 residues. The protocol was immunoSEQ multiplex PCR, while the TCRdb copy is restricted to in-frame clones and leaves out a portion. Here the sample spans about 40,000 clones, roughly 81% being singletons. The material sequenced was peripheral blood, taken approximately 80 weeks after starting pembrolizumab. The chain joins TRBV11-2 to TRBJ2-1, with 12 bases lining up with TRBD2. This receptor was obtained from an adult with mismatch repair-deficient cancer. CDR3 bases: TGTGCCAGCAGCCGCGGACTAGCGGGAACCGTCTCCTACAATGAGCAGTTCTTC. It is translated as CASSRGLAGTVSYNEQFF.